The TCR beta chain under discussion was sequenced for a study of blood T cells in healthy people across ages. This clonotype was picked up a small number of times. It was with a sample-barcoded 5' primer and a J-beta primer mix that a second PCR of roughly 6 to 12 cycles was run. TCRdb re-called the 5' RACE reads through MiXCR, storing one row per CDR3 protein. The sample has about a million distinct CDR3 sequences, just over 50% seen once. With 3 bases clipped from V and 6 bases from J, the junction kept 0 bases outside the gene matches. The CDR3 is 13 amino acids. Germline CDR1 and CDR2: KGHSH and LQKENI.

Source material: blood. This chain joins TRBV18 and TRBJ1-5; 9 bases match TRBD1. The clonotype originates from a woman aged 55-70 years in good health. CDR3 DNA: TGTGCCAGCTCACCGGGACAGGGTCAGCCCCAGCATTTT. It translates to CASSPGQGQPQHF. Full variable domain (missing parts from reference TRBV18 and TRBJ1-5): NAGVMQNPRHLVRRRGQEARLRCSPMKGHSHVYWYRQLPEEGLKFMVYLQKENIIDESGMPKERFSAEFPKEGPSILRIQQVVRGDSAAYFCASSPGQGQPQHFGDGTRLSIL.